A single sample gave rise to the 10 T cell receptor beta chains below, sequenced in a study of identical twins. From the 5' RACE reads, TCRdb called clonotypes with MiXCR, one entry per CDR3 protein. The sample has fewer than 500,000 distinct CDR3 sequences; 24% are singletons. This same sample was also part of a study on T cells expressing NK-cell markers.

Sequenced sample: CD4+ T cells sorted from blood. All receptors come from a woman aged 18-29 years in good health.

The gene calls are TRBV5-1 and TRBJ2-1, with a tentative D call TRBD2 (6 bases). In germline, CDR1 is SGHRS, CDR2 YFSETQ. This CDR3 has 17 amino acids. Trimming shortened V by 0 bases and J by 4 bases, and 17 bases separated the two germline ends. The CDR3 is CASSLGTGLAFYNEQFF. CDR3 sequence (DNA): TGCGCCAGCAGCTTGGGCACCGGGCTAGCGTTTTACAATGAGCAGTTCTTC.

In its sample, this clonotype was seen a few times. The V call is TRBV29-1, the J call TRBJ2-2, with D possibly called TRBD1 or TRBD2 (5 bases each). The CDR3 runs to 12 residues. The V end lost 7 bases, the J end lost 5 bases, and 11 bases lay between the germline ends. Germline lookup yields CDR1 SQVTM and CDR2 ANQGSEA. Written as DNA, the CDR3 is TGCAGCGCCGGGGCCGGAACCGGGGAGCTGTTTTTT. This sequence encodes CSAGAGTGELFF.

This clonotype turned up a few times. This chain uses TRBV11-3 with TRBJ2-6; D might be TRBD2 (5 bases). Deletions cut 4 bases from V and 0 bases from J, with 7 bases between. Germline CDR1 is SGHNT and CDR2 is YENEEA. This CDR3 has 15 amino acids. The CDR3 is CASSYAGSGANVLTF. Here the CDR3 DNA reads TGTGCCAGCAGCTATGCGGGCTCTGGGGCCAACGTCCTGACTTTC.

J is TRBJ1-5 and V is TRBV20-1, with a weak D call TRBD1 (5 bases). The germline V gene has CDR1 DFQATT and CDR2 SNEGSKA (reference sequence). CDR3 size: 13 residues. Trimming stripped 2 bases from V and 4 bases from J, with 9 bases between. CDR3 coding DNA: TGCAGTGCTAGAAACGGGGGGAATCAGCCCCAGCATTTT. Translating it yields CSARNGGNQPQHF.

This clonotype has only a few counts. This chain links TRBV20-1 with TRBJ2-3, with D unresolved. This CDR3 has 10 residues. V lost 3 bases and J lost 5, with 3 bases in between. Germline-derived CDR1 and CDR2 are DFQATT and SNEGSKA (reference sequence). CDR3 sequence (DNA): TGCAGTGCTAGTCAAGATACGCAGTATTTT. The encoded protein is CSASQDTQYF.

In this sample, this clonotype turned up a few times. The chain joins TRBV10-3 to TRBJ2-7, with a tentative D call TRBD1 (6 bases). V lost 5 bases to trimming and J lost 2 bases, with 13 bases between them. The V gene's germline CDR1 is ENHRY and CDR2 SYGVKD. The CDR3 extends over 14 amino acids. The CDR3 DNA follows: TGTGCCATCAGTACGACAGGCCAAACCTACGAGCAGTACTTC. Amino acids: CAISTTGQTYEQYF.

This clonotype occurred a few times. The chain combines TRBV10-3 with TRBJ1-3; D perhaps matches TRBD1 (5 bases). Trimming cost V 7 bases and J 2 bases, with 12 bases left between them. Germline V CDR1 and CDR2: ENHRY, SYGVKD. CDR3 length equals 14 residues. The CDR3 reads CAIMRGTAGNTIYF. CDR3 nucleotides: TGTGCCATCATGAGAGGGACTGCTGGAAACACCATATATTTT.

J is TRBJ2-7 and V is TRBV10-3; possibly TRBD1 or TRBD2 for D (5 bases each). From germline, CDR1 is ENHRY and CDR2 SYGVKD. The CDR3 extends over 13 amino acids. V gave up 10 bases and J gave up 5 bases, with 18 bases separating them. The CDR3 loop reads CATRDRGNHEQYF. CDR3 DNA sequence: TGTGCCACTCGGGACCGGGGTAACCACGAGCAGTACTTC.

This clonotype appeared a few times. The CDR3 loop is CASSLFPGKTYEQYF. DNA for the CDR3: TGTGCCAGCAGCTTATTTCCAGGGAAGACCTACGAGCAGTACTTC. The V gene is TRBV7-4, the J gene TRBJ2-7; tentative D call: TRBD1 (5 bases). Germline V gives CDR1 SGHVT, CDR2 SQSDAQ. There are 15 residues in the CDR3. V shed 2 bases and J shed 2 bases, with 13 bases lying between them.

Here the CDR3 reads CASHVQDSPTF. In DNA, the CDR3 is TGTGCCAGCCACGTGCAGGACAGCCCGACCTTC. The rearrangement links TRBV28 to TRBJ1-2; TRBD1 might be the D (6 bases). CDR1 MDHEN and CDR2 SYDVKM come from the germline V gene. Trimming pared 8 bases from V and 14 bases from J, leaving 18 bases between. CDR3 size: 11 residues.